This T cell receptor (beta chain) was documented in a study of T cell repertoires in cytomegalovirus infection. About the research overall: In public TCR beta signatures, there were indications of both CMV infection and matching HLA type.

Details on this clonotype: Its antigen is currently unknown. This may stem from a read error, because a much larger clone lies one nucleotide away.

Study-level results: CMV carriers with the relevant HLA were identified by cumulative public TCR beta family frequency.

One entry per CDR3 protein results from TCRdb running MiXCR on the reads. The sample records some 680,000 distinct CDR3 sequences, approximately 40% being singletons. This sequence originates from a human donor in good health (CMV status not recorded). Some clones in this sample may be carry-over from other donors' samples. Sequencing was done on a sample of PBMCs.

The CDR3 is CASSPATGSKYF. Here the CDR3 DNA reads TGTGCCAGCAGCCCTGCGACGGGAAGTAAGTACTTC. This rearrangement joins TRBV7-2 to TRBJ2-5, with a tentative D call TRBD2 (5 bases). The CDR3 runs to 12 residues. Trimming shortened V by 5 bases and J by 12 bases, and 16 bases separated the two germline ends. CDR1 and CDR2 from the germline V gene are SGHTA and FQGNSA.